This T cell receptor beta chain was recovered during a study of human T cells and chemical hapten exposure. General study findings and limits: Expanded TCR sets contained significantly more large CDR3 similarity clusters than controls. No alteration of TCRs above 1 in 1000 frequency was seen with DPC sensitization.

A single record per CDR3 protein comes from TCRdb applying MiXCR to the RACE reads. The top ten clones hold over 2% of a sample with about 380,000 distinct CDR3 sequences, roughly 5% of them seen once. Time point described: patch test 1, 2 weeks after DPC sensitization. Treatment denoted: therapeutic diphenylcyclopropenone sensitization with weekly scalp DPC. This clonotype was picked up a small number of times. Its antigen is as yet unknown. Sequences were derived from whole blood, sampled in connection with sensitization to the hapten diphenylcyclopropenone (DPC). The receptor comes from a woman between 50 and 59 years old with alopecia areata. Some clones in this sample may be carry-over from other donors' samples.

CDR3 bases: TGTGCCAGCAGCCCAGAACAAGGACCGAATCAGCCCCAGCATTTT. This sequence encodes CASSPEQGPNQPQHF. The chain joins TRBV7-2 to TRBJ1-5; D unclear. Trimming took 5 bases from V and 4 from J, leaving 15 bases between them. This CDR3 comprises 15 residues. CDR1 SGHTA and CDR2 FQGNSA come from the germline V gene.